The 20 T cell receptor beta chains presented below share a single source sample, sequenced in a study of T cell repertoires in cytomegalovirus infection. One entry per CDR3 protein, called by TCRdb with MiXCR from the reads. The sample holds about 300,000 distinct CDR3 sequences, about 9.1% seen once. Material: PBMCs. The receptors originated from a human donor in good health (CMV status not recorded). Some clones in this sample may be carry-over from other donors' samples.

In this sample, this clonotype turned up many times. The chain uses TRBV19 and TRBJ2-7; 7 bases are a match to TRBD2. V lost 6 bases to trimming and J lost 3 bases; unmatched junction nucleotides: 11. The CDR3 consists of 15 residues. The V gene's germline CDR1 is LNHDA and CDR2 SQIVND (reference sequence). The CDR3 DNA reads as TGTGCCAGTAGCCCCTCGACTAGCCGCCACTACGAGCAGTACGTC. Translating gives CASSPSTSRHYEQYV.

This clonotype was counted many times. The chain links TRBV28 to TRBJ2-7; TRBD1 matches 10 bases. Germline loops: CDR1 MDHEN, CDR2 SYDVKM. Unmatched junction bases numbered 4, after V lost 5 bases and J lost 3 bases. The CDR3 is made up of 14 amino acids. DNA of the CDR3: TGTGCCAGCAGTGGGACAGGGGACTACTACGAGCAGTACGTC. It is translated as CASSGTGDYYEQYV.

This clonotype showed up many times. The chain employs TRBV25-1 and TRBJ2-7; tentatively, D is TRBD2 (6 bases). The V end was cut by 7 bases, the J end by 2 bases, with 12 bases between. Germline-derived CDR1 and CDR2 are MGHDK and SYGVNS. The CDR3 is 13 amino acids. The CDR3 reads CASMDYPPYEQYF. CDR3 coding DNA: TGTGCCAGCATGGACTATCCTCCCTACGAGCAGTACTTC.

This clonotype has at least ten counts. The chain employs TRBV6-1 and TRBJ2-3, with D possibly TRBD2 on 6 matching bases. Germline V gene sequence: CDR1 MNHNS, CDR2 SASEGT. The CDR3 loop spans 16 amino acids. V shed 0 bases and J shed 3 bases, with 13 bases lying between them. CDR3 sequence (DNA): TGTGCCAGCAGTGAAGCCCAGCGGGCAGGAACAGATACGCAGTATTTT. Encoded protein: CASSEAQRAGTDTQYF.

This clonotype has ten or more counts. The chain carries TRBV7-2 and TRBJ2-1; 8 bases are a match to TRBD2. Germline V lookup: CDR1 SGHTA, CDR2 FQGNSA. V shed 0 bases, J shed 8 bases, and the junction held 12 bases outside the gene matches. The CDR3 is 17 residues long. The CDR3 protein is CASSLALTGGALHEQFF. The CDR3 DNA reads as TGTGCCAGCAGCTTAGCGCTAACCGGGGGGGCCCTACATGAGCAGTTCTTC.

The chain employs TRBV20-1 and TRBJ1-5; tentative D call: TRBD1 (6 bases). The CDR3 length is 17 residues. Trimming took off 5 bases at V and 7 bases at J, with 27 bases between the two ends. Looked up from germline, CDR1 is DFQATT and CDR2 is SNEGSKA (reference sequence). The CDR3 loop is CSAHEQGHGGMAQPQHF. CDR3 in DNA: TGCAGTGCTCACGAACAGGGCCATGGGGGGATGGCGCAGCCCCAGCATTTT.

The sample holds many counts of this clonotype. V usage is TRBV14 and J usage is TRBJ2-3; D is uncertain. The V end was cut by 4 bases, the J end by 6 bases, with 8 bases between. Germline V CDR1 and CDR2: SGHDN, FVKESK. The CDR3 length is 12 residues. CDR3 in amino acids: CASSPFSDTQYF. In DNA form, the CDR3 reads TGTGCCAGCAGCCCATTTTCGGATACGCAGTATTTT.

This clonotype was seen at least ten times. The V call is TRBV5-4, the J call TRBJ2-1, with a possible D match to TRBD2 (8 bases). CDR1 SGHNT and CDR2 YYREEE come from the germline V gene (reference sequence). The ends were cut back, 4 bases at V and 4 bases at J, with 18 bases in the middle. CDR3 length: 16 residues. The CDR3 DNA is TGTGCCAGCAGCCCCGGAGGGGGCGGGGGGTACAATGAGCAGTTCTTC. Residues: CASSPGGGGGYNEQFF.

This clonotype showed up many times. The chain is built from TRBV28 and TRBJ1-5; TRBD1 matches 9 bases. This CDR3 is built from 13 residues. From germline, CDR1 is MDHEN and CDR2 SYDVKM. The trim removed 6 bases at V and 5 bases at J, leaving 2 bases unmatched. CDR3 bases: TGTGCCAGCAGAAGGACAGGGGATCAGCCCCAGCATTTT. The encoded protein is CASRRTGDQPQHF.

As regards this clonotype: A read error may be the cause here, since a much bigger clone is one base away. The chain links TRBV3-1 to TRBJ2-5; D is ambiguous. Between the trimmed V and J ends, which lost 0 bases and 4 bases, there was a span of 9 bases. Germline loops: CDR1 LGHDT, CDR2 YNNKEL (reference sequence). The CDR3 is 14 residues long. CDR3 amino acids: CASSQEKLRETQYF. The CDR3 DNA sequence: TGTGCCAGCAGCCAAGAGAAACTTCGAGAGACCCAGTACTTC.

This clonotype was counted ten times or more. The genes are TRBV19 and TRBJ2-1; the match to TRBD2 covers 9 bases. Germline assignment: CDR1 LNHDA and CDR2 SQIVND (reference sequence). The trim removed 4 bases at V and 10 bases at J, leaving 2 bases unmatched. The CDR3 covers 12 residues. The CDR3, as DNA: TGTGCCAGTAGTAATCTAGCGGGGGAGCAGTTCTTC. It encodes CASSNLAGEQFF. The full variable domain, its missing parts supplied by reference TRBV19 and TRBJ2-1, is DGGITQSPKYLFRKEGQNVTLSCEQNLNHDAMYWYRQDPGQGLRLIYYSQIVNDFQKGDIAEGYSVSREKKESFPLTVTSAQKNPTAFYLCASSNLAGEQFFGPGTRLTVL.

This clonotype was recorded at least ten times. The chain combines TRBV28 with TRBJ1-6; D is possibly TRBD1 (6 bases). V shed 6 bases and J shed 7 bases, with 19 bases lying between them. The V gene's germline CDR1 is MDHEN and CDR2 SYDVKM. This CDR3 is built from 16 residues. The CDR3 coding sequence is TGTGCCAGCAGCTCGATTCTCAGGGGAGTGAATTCACCCCTCCACTTT. Amino acid sequence: CASSSILRGVNSPLHF. The entire variable domain, with the rest obtained from reference TRBV28 and TRBJ1-6, is as follows: DVKVTQSSRYLVKRTGEKVFLECVQDMDHENMFWYRQDPGLGLRLIYFSYDVKMKEKGDIPEGYSVSREKKERFSLILESASTNQTSMYLCASSSILRGVNSPLHFGNGTRLTVT.

This clonotype was counted many times. The chain couples TRBV7-2 to TRBJ2-4, with 12 bases matching TRBD2. V lost 5 bases and J lost 11; bases outside the gene matches: 19. CDR1 is SGHTA and CDR2 is FQGNSA in the germline V gene. This CDR3 region has 18 residues. The DNA of the CDR3 is TGTGCCAGCAGCCGGACTAGCGGGGAGCCAAAAACAGGATTGGTTCAGTACTTC. Translating gives CASSRTSGEPKTGLVQYF.

This clonotype was seen at least ten times. The gene calls are TRBV9 and TRBJ2-3; 9 bases line up with TRBD2. The CDR3 has 15 residues. Germline V lookup: CDR1 SGDLS, CDR2 YYNGEE. V gave up 3 bases and J gave up 0 bases; unmatched junction bases: 2. The CDR3 DNA follows: TGTGCCAGCAGCGCTAGCGGGATTAGCACAGATACGCAGTATTTT. This codes for CASSASGISTDTQYF. The full variable domain, with the rest looked up from reference TRBV9 and TRBJ2-3, is DSGVTQTPKHLITATGQRVTLRCSPRSGDLSVYWYQQSLDQGLQFLIQYYNGEERAKGNILERFSAQQFPDLHSELNLSSLELGDSALYFCASSASGISTDTQYFGPGTRLTVL.

This clonotype was detected many times. The chain recombines TRBV10-3 with TRBJ1-4; the D is unclear. The V gene lost 6 bases and the J gene lost 7 bases, with 18 bases spanning the gap. The CDR3 length is 15 residues. Germline CDR1 and CDR2: ENHRY and SYGVKD. The CDR3, as DNA: TGTGCCATCAGCGCGAGTGAGGGCGCGGGTGAAAAACTGTTTTTT. Its translation is CAISASEGAGEKLFF.

The chain is built from TRBV9 and TRBJ2-1, with 7 nucleotides matching TRBD2. Trimming cost V 4 bases and J 6 bases; bases outside gene matches: 10. The CDR3 loop spans 15 amino acids. Germline CDR1 and CDR2: SGDLS and YYNGEE. The CDR3 sequence is CASSPVRLASNEQFF. CDR3 coding DNA: TGTGCCAGCAGCCCCGTCCGACTAGCAAGCAATGAGCAGTTCTTC.

This clonotype was recorded a few times. The chain uses TRBV10-3 and TRBJ2-6; 12 bases match TRBD1. Trimming cost V 4 bases and J 1 base; bases outside gene matches: 5. Germline-derived CDR1 and CDR2 are ENHRY and SYGVKD. This CDR3 has 18 amino acids. CDR3 DNA sequence: TGTGCCATCAGTGTGGGACAGGGGGCATTTTCTGGGGCCAACGTCCTGACTTTC. This translates into CAISVGQGAFSGANVLTF.

This clonotype was detected ten times or more. The chain employs TRBV2 and TRBJ2-5, with a possible D match to TRBD1 (6 bases). The V and J ends lost 5 bases and 1 base respectively, with 41 bases between them. Germline loops: CDR1 SNHLY, CDR2 FYNNEI. The CDR3 length is 24 residues. Written as DNA, the CDR3 is TGTGCCAGCAGTCAATACAGGGACCCGCCGCCACGAGGCCTCACGCTACACCCCCAAGAGACCCAGTACTTC. Its translation is CASSQYRDPPPRGLTLHPQETQYF.

This clonotype occurred many times. This chain uses TRBV2 with TRBJ2-3, with D unclear. Trimming took off 7 bases at V and 0 bases at J, with 11 bases between the two ends. Germline CDR1 reads SNHLY; CDR2 reads FYNNEI. The CDR3 extends over 14 amino acids. CDR3: CASNRETSTDTQYF. The CDR3 region has the DNA TGTGCCAGCAATAGGGAAACTAGCACAGATACGCAGTATTTT.

This clonotype was counted ten times or more. The chain couples TRBV28 to TRBJ1-6, with a tentative D call TRBD1 (5 bases). The V end was cut by 9 bases, the J end by 4 bases, with 22 bases between. The length of the CDR3 is 17 residues. Germline lookup yields CDR1 MDHEN and CDR2 SYDVKM. The CDR3 region is CASNLEYGAAYNSPLHF. The CDR3 nucleotides read TGTGCCAGTAATCTGGAATACGGGGCAGCTTATAATTCACCCCTCCACTTT.